This TCR beta chain stems from a study of T-cell memory formation after mild COVID-19 (TCRdb year 2021). In the study overall: TCR sequence clusters from the two donors were largely donor specific. The cohort was made up of two young adult volunteers, one female and one male, who were previously healthy. T-cell clones expanding and contracting after mild COVID-19 in a couple of donors were tracked by longitudinal TCRalpha and TCRbeta repertoire sequencing.

PBMCs were isolated by Ficoll-Paque density gradient centrifugation. These reads were obtained on an Illumina NovaSeq 6000. TCRalpha and TCRbeta cDNA libraries were constructed by 5'RACE with constant-segment primers, with sample barcodes and unique molecular identifiers being introduced. RNA was extracted from every sample with Trizol reagent. Amplification of the libraries took two PCR steps, and the second step added a second sample barcode plus Illumina TruSeq adapters. The libraries were sequenced on an Illumina NovaSeq using 2 x 150 bp paired-end reads. Per the source publication's procedure: With migec v1.2.7, reads were demultiplexed and then collapsed into UMI-guided consensus sequences. Using mixcr v2.1.11, UMI consensuses were aligned to TRA and TRB V and J templates and then assembled into clonotypes. A clonotype was counted as expanded or contracted only when both edgeR and NoisET called the clonotype significant, with the noise models trained on biological replicates. For edgeR calls, the cutoffs were a false discovery rate-adjusted p below 0.01 and a log2 fold-change threshold of 1. As an exploratory analysis of dynamics, max-normalized trajectories of the 1000 most abundant clonotypes were examined by PCA with hierarchical clustering. Separately sequenced CD4+ and CD8+ repertoires were used to assign a CD4 or CD8 phenotype to each responding clone. TCRdb reprocessing: public reads trimmed at Q25 with fastp, clones called with MiXCR, in-frame beta chains kept. Rows with a matching CDR3 protein are joined into one entry that keeps the most common DNA and genes. The V and J calls were determined by TCRdb, not by the authors. The sample profile shows 350,000 to 500,000 distinct CDR3 sequences; around 17% of them were found once. In total, the top ten clones hold roughly 21% of the sample.

This clonotype was picked up a small number of times. The antigen this receptor binds is unknown. The record has no base qualities; no much larger clone is one base away. Broad study findings and their caveats: Contracting CD4+ clones were found mainly in CM and EM memory subsets, while CD8+ clones were enriched in EMRA. Clones that contracted from day 15 to 85 showed balanced CD4/CD8 phenotypes, whereas a second wave of clones that expanded from day 15 to 37 leaned towards CD4+. SARS-CoV-2 specificity was not confirmed for the second-wave clones peaking on day 37. Only a couple of mild cases were covered in the study, and larger cohorts including severe cases with pre-infection samples were considered necessary. Some responding clones were detected in pre-infection memory, suggesting pre-existing cross-reactive memory T cells joined the SARS-CoV-2 response.

The V end loses 5 bases and the J end loses 3 bases, and a stretch of 17 bases separates them. From the germline V gene (reference sequence), CDR1 is SEHNR and CDR2 is FQNEAQ. From its cysteine to its phenylalanine, the CDR3 spans 16 amino acids. The sequence is cut down to CDR3 DNA, 48 bases in frame from base 1. The specimen was PBMCs or a T cell subset sorted from them (not recorded which). The origin of this receptor is a man aged 18 to 29 who had mild COVID-19 (a few samples of this study predate the infection). The sample titles of this study are shuffled in the database, so cell type and time point are left out; the donor was told from shared clones. The sequence is built from TRBV7-9 and TRBJ2-1; the D gene assignment is ambiguous. The DNA is as follows: TGTGCCAGCAGCCGCCGAACCGGGCGAGACTACAATGAGCAGTTCTTC. The translation is CASSRRTGRDYNEQFF.